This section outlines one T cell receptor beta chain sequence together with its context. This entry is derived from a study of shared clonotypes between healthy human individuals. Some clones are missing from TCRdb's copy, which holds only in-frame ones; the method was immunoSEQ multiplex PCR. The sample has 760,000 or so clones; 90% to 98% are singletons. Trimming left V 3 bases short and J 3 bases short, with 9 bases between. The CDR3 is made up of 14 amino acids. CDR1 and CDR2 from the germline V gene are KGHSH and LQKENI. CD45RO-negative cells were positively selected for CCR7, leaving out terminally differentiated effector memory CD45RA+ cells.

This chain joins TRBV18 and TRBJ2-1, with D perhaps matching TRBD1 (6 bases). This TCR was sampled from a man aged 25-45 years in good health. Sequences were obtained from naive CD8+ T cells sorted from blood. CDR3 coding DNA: TGTGCCAGCTCACCGTTACAGGGCTACAATGAGCAGTTCTTC. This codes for CASSPLQGYNEQFF.